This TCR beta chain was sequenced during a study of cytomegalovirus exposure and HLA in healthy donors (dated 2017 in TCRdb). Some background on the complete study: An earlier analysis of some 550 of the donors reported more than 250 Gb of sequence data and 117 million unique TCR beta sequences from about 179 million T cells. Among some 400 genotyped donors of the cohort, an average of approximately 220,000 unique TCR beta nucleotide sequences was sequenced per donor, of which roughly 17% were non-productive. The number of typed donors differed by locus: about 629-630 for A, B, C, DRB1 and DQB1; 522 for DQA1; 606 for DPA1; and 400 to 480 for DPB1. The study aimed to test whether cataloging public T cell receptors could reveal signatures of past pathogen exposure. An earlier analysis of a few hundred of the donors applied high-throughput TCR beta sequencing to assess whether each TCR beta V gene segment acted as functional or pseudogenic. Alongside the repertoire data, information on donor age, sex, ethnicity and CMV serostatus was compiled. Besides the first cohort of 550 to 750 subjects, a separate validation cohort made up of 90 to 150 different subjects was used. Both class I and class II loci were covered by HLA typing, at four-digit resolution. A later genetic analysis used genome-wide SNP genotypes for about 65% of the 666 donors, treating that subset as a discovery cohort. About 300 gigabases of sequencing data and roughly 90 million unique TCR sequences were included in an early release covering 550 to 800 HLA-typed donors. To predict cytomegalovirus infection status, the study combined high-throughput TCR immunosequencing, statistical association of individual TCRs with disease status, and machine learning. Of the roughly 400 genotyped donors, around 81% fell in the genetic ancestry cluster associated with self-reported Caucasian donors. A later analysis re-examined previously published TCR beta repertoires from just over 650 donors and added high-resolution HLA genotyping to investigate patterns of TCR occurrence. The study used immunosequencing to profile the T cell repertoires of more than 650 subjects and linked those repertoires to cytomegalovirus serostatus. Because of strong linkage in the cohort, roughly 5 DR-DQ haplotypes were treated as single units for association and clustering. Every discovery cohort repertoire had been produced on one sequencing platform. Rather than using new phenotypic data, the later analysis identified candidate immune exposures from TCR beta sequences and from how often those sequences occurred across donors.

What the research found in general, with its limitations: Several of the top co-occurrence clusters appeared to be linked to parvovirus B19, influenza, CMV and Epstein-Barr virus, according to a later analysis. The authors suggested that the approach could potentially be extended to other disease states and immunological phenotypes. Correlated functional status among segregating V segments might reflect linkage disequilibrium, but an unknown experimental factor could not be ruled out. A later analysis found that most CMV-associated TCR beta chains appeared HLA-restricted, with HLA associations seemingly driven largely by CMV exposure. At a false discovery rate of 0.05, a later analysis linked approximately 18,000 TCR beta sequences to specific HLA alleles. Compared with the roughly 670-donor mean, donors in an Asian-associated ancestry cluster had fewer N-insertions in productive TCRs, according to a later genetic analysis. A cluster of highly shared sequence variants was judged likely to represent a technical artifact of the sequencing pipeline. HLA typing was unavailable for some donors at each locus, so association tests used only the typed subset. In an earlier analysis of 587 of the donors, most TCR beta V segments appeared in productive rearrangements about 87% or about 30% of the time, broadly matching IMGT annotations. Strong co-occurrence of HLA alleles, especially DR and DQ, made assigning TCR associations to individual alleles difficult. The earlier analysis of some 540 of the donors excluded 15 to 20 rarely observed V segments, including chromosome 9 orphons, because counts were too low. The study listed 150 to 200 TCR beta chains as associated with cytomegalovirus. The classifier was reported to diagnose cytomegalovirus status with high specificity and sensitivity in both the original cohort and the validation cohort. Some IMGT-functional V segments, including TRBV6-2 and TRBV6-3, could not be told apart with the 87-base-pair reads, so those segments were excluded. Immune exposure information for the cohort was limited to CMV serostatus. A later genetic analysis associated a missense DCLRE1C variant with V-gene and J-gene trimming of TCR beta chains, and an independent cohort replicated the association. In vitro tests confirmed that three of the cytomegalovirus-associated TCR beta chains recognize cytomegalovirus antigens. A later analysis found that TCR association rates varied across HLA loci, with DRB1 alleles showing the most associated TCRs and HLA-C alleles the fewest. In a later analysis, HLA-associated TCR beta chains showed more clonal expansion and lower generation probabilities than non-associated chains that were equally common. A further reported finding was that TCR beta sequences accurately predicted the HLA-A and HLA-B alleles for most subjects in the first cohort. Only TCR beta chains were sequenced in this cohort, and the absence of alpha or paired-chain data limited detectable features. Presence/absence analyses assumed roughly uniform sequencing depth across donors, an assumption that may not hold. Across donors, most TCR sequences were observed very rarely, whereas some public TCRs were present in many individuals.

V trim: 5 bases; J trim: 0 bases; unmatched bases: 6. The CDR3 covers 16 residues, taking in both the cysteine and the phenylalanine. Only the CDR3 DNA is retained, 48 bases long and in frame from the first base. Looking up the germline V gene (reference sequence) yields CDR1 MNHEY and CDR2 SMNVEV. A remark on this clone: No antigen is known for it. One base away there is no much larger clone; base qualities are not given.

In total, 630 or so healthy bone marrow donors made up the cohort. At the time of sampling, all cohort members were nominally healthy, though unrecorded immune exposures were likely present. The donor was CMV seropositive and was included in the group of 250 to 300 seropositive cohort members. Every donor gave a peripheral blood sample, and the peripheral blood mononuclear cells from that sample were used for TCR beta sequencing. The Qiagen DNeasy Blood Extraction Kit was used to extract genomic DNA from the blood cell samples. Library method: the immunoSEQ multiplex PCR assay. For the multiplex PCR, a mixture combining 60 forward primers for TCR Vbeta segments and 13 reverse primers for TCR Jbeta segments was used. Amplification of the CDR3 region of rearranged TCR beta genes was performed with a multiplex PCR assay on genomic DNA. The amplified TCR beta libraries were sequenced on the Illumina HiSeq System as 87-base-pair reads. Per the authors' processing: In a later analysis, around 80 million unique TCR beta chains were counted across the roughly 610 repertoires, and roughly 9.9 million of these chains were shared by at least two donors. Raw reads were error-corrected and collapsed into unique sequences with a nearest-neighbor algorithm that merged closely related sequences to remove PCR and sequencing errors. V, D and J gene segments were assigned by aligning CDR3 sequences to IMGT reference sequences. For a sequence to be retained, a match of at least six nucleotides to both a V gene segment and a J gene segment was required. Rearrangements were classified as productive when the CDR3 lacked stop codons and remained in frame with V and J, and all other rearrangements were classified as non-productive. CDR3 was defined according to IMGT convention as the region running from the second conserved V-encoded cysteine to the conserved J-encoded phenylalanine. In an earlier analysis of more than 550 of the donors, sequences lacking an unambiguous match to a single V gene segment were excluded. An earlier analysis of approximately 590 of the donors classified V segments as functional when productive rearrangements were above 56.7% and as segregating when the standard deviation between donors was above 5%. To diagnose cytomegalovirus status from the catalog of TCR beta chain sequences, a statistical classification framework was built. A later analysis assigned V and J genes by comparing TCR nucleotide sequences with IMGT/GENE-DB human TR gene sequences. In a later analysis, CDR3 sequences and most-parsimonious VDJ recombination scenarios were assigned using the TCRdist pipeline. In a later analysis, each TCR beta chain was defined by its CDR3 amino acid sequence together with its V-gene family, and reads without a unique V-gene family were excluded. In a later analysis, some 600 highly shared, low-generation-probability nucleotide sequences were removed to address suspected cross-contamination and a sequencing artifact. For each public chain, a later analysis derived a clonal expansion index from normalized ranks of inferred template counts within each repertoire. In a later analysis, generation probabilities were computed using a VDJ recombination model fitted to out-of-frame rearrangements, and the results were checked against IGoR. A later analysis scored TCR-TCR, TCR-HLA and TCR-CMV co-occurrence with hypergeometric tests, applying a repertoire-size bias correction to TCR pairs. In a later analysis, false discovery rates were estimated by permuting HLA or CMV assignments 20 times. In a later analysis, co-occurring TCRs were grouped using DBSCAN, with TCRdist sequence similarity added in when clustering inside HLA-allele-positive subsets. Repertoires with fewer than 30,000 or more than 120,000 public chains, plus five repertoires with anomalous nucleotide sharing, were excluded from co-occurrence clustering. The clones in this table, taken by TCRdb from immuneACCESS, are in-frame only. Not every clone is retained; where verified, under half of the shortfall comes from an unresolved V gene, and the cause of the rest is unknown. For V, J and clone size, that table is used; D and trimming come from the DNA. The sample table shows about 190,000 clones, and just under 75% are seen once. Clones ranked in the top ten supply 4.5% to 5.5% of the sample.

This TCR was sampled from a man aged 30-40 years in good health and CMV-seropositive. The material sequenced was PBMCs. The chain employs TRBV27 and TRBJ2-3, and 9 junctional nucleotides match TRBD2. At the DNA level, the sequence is TGTGCCAGCAGTCCGACCCTAGCGGGGAGCACAGATACGCAGTATTTT. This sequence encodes CASSPTLAGSTDTQYF.